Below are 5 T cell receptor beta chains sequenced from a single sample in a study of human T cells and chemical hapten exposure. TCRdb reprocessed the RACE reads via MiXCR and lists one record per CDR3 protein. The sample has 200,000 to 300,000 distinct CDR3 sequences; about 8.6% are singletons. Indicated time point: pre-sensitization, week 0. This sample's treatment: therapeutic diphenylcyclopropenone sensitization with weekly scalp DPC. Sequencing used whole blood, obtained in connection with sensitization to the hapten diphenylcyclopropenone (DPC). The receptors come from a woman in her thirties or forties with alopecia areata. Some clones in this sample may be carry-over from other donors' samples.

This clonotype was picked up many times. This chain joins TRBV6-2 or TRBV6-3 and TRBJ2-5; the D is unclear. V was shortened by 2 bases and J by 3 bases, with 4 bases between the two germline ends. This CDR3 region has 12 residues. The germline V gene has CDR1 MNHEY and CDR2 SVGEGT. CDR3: CASSYGEETQYF. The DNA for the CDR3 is TGTGCCAGCAGTTACGGGGAAGAGACCCAGTACTTC.

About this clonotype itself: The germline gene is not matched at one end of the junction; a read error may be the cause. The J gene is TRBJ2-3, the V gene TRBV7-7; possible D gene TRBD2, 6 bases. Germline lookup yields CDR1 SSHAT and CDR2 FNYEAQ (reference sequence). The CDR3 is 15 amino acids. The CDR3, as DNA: TGTGCTAGCAGCTTAGACCCCTCGGGAGTAGATACGCAGTATTTT. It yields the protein CASSLDPSGVDTQYF.

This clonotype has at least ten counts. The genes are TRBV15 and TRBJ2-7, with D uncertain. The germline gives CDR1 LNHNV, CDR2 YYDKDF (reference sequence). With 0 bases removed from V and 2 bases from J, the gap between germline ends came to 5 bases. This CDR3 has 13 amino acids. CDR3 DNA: TGTGCCACCAGCAGAGATCTCACCTACGAGCAGTACTTC. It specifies CATSRDLTYEQYF.

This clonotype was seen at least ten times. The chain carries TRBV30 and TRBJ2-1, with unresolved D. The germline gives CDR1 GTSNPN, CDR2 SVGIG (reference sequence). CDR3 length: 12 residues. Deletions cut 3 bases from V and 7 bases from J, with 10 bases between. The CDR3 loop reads CAWRMEWNEQFF. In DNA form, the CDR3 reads TGTGCCTGGAGGATGGAGTGGAATGAGCAGTTCTTC.

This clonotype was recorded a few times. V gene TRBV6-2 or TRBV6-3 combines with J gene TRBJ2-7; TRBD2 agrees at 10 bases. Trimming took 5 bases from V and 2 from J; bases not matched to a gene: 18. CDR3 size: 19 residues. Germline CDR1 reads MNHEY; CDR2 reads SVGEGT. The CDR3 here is CASSPGLADRNRATYEQYF. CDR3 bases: TGTGCCAGCAGTCCAGGACTAGCGGACCGAAATAGAGCCACCTACGAGCAGTACTTC.